The T cell receptor beta chain described here comes from a study of blood T cell repertoires in COVID-19. The assay was immunoSEQ multiplex PCR, and TCRdb's table has in-frame clones only and misses some. The sample holds approximately 330,000 clones, almost 90% seen once. Trimming at V came to 3 bases and at J to 2 bases, leaving 5 bases not matched to a gene. Germline V lookup: CDR1 KGHSH, CDR2 LQKENI. The CDR3 sequence is 15 residues long. The TCR comes from a middle-aged woman with COVID-19, enrolled during active disease. Sequencing was carried out using peripheral blood. V is TRBV18 and J is TRBJ2-7, with 9 bases lining up with TRBD1. This CDR3 reads CASSPRQGGTYEQYF. In nucleotides, the CDR3 is TGTGCCAGCTCACCGAGACAGGGGGGAACCTACGAGCAGTACTTC.